These 9 T cell receptor beta chains originate from one sample sequenced in a study of blood T cell repertoires in COVID-19. Sequenced by immunoSEQ multiplex PCR; TCRdb stores in-frame clones only, minus some. Counted here are roughly 150,000 clones, 80% occurring once; the ten biggest clones make up 3% to 4%. Sequencing input: PBMCs or T cells enriched from blood (not recorded which). These receptor sequences come from a woman aged 55-69 years who had recovered from COVID-19.

This clone was picked up one time. The rearrangement uses TRBV11-2 and TRBJ1-2; 8 positions agree with TRBD1. V shed 5 bases, J shed 0 bases, and the junction held 8 bases outside the gene matches. The CDR3 has 16 amino acids. CDR1 and CDR2 (germline): SGHAT, FQNNGV. The CDR3 nucleotides are TGTGCCAGCAGCCTGGACAGGGTTCCGACTAACTATGGCTACACCTTC. It yields the protein CASSLDRVPTNYGYTF.

As DNA, the CDR3 is TGTGCCAGCAGGGAGGACAGGGGTCCTGAAGCTTTCTTT. Its translation is CASREDRGPEAFF. The rearrangement links TRBV2 to TRBJ1-1, with 9 bases that match TRBD1. V was pared by 6 bases and J by 6 bases, with 5 bases of the junction left unmatched. Germline V gene lookup returns CDR1 SNHLY and CDR2 FYNNEI. The CDR3 loop spans 13 amino acids. The full variable domain, rest sourced from reference TRBV2 and TRBJ1-1, is EPEVTQTPSHQVTQMGQEVILRCVPISNHLYFYWYRQILGQKVEFLVSFYNNEISEKSEIFDDQFSVERPDGSNFTLKIRSTKLEDSAMYFCASREDRGPEAFFGQGTRLTVV.

CDR3 sequence reads: CAWDRGGGREQYF. DNA for the CDR3: TGTGCCTGGGATCGGGGCGGGGGGCGCGAGCAGTACTTC. V and J are TRBV30 and TRBJ2-7, with 8 bases that match TRBD2. V gave up 5 bases and J gave up 6 bases; unmatched junction bases: 9. This CDR3 spans 13 amino acids. Germline CDR1 is GTSNPN and CDR2 is SVGIG (reference sequence).

The chain has TRBV9 and TRBJ2-3, with 8 bases identical to TRBD1. V shed 0 bases, J shed 0 bases, and the junction held 3 bases outside the gene matches. This CDR3 is 16 amino acids long. Germline lookup yields CDR1 SGDLS and CDR2 YYNGEE. The CDR3 here is CASSVGTGFSTDTQYF. CDR3 in DNA: TGTGCCAGCAGCGTAGGGACAGGGTTTAGCACAGATACGCAGTATTTT.

The chain links TRBV19 to TRBJ2-1; possibly TRBD2 for D (6 bases). V dropped 2 bases and J dropped 4 bases, with 21 bases sitting between them. In germline, CDR1 is LNHDA, CDR2 SQIVND (reference sequence). This CDR3 is built from 18 residues. CDR3 nucleotides: TGTGCCAGTAGTATAAGCCTCCAGGGAGGTTTTCGGTACAATGAGCAGTTCTTC. As protein: CASSISLQGGFRYNEQFF.

V usage is TRBV4-1 and J usage is TRBJ2-7; 9 nucleotides align to TRBD2. The V gene's germline CDR1 is MGHRA and CDR2 YSYEKL. This CDR3 contains 14 residues. Trimming cost V 2 bases and J 1 base; bases outside gene matches: 0. The CDR3 protein is CASSQLAGSYEQYF. Written as DNA, the CDR3 is TGCGCCAGCAGCCAACTAGCGGGGTCCTACGAGCAGTACTTC.

Only one count was recorded for this clone. This rearrangement joins TRBV6-5 to TRBJ1-1, with 7 bases fitting TRBD1. CDR1 and CDR2 (germline): MNHEY, SVGAGI. V lost 10 bases and J lost 4; bases outside the gene matches: 6. This CDR3 contains 12 residues. CDR3 region: CATQDRATEAFF. DNA for the CDR3: TGTGCCACCCAAGACAGGGCCACTGAAGCTTTCTTT.

CDR3 DNA: TGCGCCAGCAGAGGTCGGGACTATGGCTACACCTTC. It is translated as CASRGRDYGYTF. The chain uses TRBV5-1 and TRBJ1-2; D unclear. Germline CDR1 is SGHRS and CDR2 is YFSETQ. The V end was cut by 5 bases, the J end by 3 bases, with 8 bases between. CDR3 length: 12 amino acids.

The V and J genes are TRBV30 and TRBJ2-1; 12 positions agree with TRBD2. There are 15 residues in the CDR3. V trimming: 5 bases; J trimming: 0 bases; junction bases outside the gene matches: 2. CDR1 GTSNPN and CDR2 SVGIG come from the germline V gene (reference sequence). CDR3 bases: TGTGCCTGGGGACTAGCGGGGAGCTCCTACAATGAGCAGTTCTTC. This translates into CAWGLAGSSYNEQFF.